The entry below describes one T cell receptor beta chain. CDR3 length: 16 residues. This sample was included in a study of CXCR3-negative and CXCR3-positive naive CD8 T cells. Libraries were UMI-labeled 5' RACE TRB cDNA. TCRdb re-called the 5' RACE reads, yielding one record per CDR3 amino acid sequence without DNA. The sample is made up of 5,000 or so distinct CDR3 sequences, and the top ten hold 2% to 2.5% of it. Sequencing input: naive CXCR3- CD8+ T cells from blood. The subset: CD45RO-CCR7+CD27+CD95- naive CD8+ T cells lacking CXCR3 (TNR3-). The source is a human donor in good health. Some clones in this sample may be carry-over from other donors' samples. This chain joins TRBV23-1 and TRBJ1-1; lacking DNA, the TRBD1 call made by TCRdb goes unchecked. TRBV23-1 is assigned to the ORF class and has an uncertain function. CDR3 region: CASNGTGLSLNTEAFF.